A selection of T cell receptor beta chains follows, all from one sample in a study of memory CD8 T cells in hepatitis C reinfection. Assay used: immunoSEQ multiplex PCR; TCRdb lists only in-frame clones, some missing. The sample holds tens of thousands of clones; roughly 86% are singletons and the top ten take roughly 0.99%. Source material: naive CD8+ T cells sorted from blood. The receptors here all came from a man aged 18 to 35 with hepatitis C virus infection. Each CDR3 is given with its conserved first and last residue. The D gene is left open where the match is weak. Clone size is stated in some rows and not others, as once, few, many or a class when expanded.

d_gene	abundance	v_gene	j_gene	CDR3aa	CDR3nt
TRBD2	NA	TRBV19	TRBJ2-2	CASSGGARELFF	TGTGCCAGTAGCGGGGGGGCGCGGGAGCTGTTTTTT
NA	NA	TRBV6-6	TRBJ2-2	CASSHGGELFF	TGTGCCAGCTCACATGGCGGGGAGCTGTTTTTT
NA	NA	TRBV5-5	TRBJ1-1	CASCTGYETEAFF	TGTGCCAGCTGTACAGGGTACGAAACTGAAGCTTTCTTT
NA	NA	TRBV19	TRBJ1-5	CASNIGGHQPQHF	TGTGCCAGTAATATCGGGGGGCATCAGCCCCAGCATTTT
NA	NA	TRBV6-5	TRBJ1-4	CASSYSNSNEKLFF	TGTGCCAGCAGTTACTCGAACAGCAATGAAAAACTGTTTTTT
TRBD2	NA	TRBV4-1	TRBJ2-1	CASSQGGGFYNEQFF	TGCGCCAGCAGCCAAGGGGGGGGGTTCTACAATGAGCAGTTCTTC
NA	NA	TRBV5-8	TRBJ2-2	CASSLAQDTGELFF	TGTGCCAGCAGCTTGGCACAGGACACCGGGGAGCTGTTTTTT
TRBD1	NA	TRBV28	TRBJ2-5	CASRTGVQETQYF	TGTGCCAGCAGGACAGGGGTACAAGAGACCCAGTACTTC
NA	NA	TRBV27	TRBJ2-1	CASSLLGDTYNEQFF	TGTGCCAGCAGTTTATTGGGGGACACCTACAATGAGCAGTTCTTC
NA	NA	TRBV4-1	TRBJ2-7	CASSRGPGGSYEQYF	TGCGCCAGCAGCCGAGGGCCCGGGGGTAGTTACGAGCAGTACTTC
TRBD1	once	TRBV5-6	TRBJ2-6	CASSLQGAGANVLTF	TGTGCCAGCAGCTTACAGGGGGCTGGGGCCAACGTCCTGACTTTC
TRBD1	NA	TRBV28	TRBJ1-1	CASSPYTGVTEAFF	TGTGCCAGCAGTCCATATACAGGGGTCACTGAAGCTTTCTTT
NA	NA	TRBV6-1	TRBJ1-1	CATKNTEAFF	TGTGCCACCAAGAACACTGAAGCTTTCTTT
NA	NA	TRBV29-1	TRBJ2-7	CSVEEGARGNYEQYF	TGCAGCGTTGAAGAGGGGGCTAGGGGGAACTACGAGCAGTACTTC
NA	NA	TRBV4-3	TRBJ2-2	CASSQGQELGELFF	TGCGCCAGCAGCCAAGGACAAGAACTCGGGGAGCTGTTTTTT
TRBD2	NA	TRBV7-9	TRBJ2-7	CASGSGRGYEQYF	TGTGCCAGCGGAAGCGGGAGAGGGTACGAGCAGTACTTC
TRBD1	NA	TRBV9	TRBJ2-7	CASSVSDAGTGVYEQYF	TGTGCCAGCAGCGTATCTGACGCCGGGACAGGGGTTTACGAGCAGTACTTC
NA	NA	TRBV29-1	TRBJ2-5	CSVEPRGGQETQYF	TGCAGCGTTGAACCCCGCGGCGGCCAAGAGACCCAGTACTTC
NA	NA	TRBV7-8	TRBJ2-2	CASSFAITMMNTGELFF	TGTGCCAGCAGCTTCGCGATAACTATGATGAACACCGGGGAGCTGTTTTTT
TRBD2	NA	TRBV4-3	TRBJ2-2	CASSQDATGGPGELFF	TGCGCCAGCAGCCAAGATGCCACGGGGGGGCCCGGGGAGCTGTTTTTT
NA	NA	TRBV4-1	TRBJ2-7	CASSQDRGRSSYEQYF	TGCGCCAGCAGCCAAGATCGGGGGAGGAGCTCCTACGAGCAGTACTTC
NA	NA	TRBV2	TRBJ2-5	CASRITEGETQYF	TGTGCCAGCAGGATCACGGAGGGGGAGACCCAGTACTTC
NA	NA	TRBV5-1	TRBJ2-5	CASSWGDGIQETQYF	TGCGCCAGCAGCTGGGGGGACGGGATCCAAGAGACCCAGTACTTC
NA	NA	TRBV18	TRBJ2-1	CASSQHVDEQFF	TGTGCCAGCTCACAACATGTCGATGAGCAGTTCTTC
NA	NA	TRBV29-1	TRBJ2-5	CSVALSSDQETQYF	TGCAGCGTGGCTCTCAGTAGCGACCAAGAGACCCAGTACTTC
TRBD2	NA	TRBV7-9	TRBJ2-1	CASSLGLAGEDEQFF	TGTGCCAGCAGCCTGGGACTAGCGGGCGAAGATGAGCAGTTCTTC
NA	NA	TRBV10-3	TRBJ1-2	CAISEPDGQYNYGYTF	TGTGCCATCAGTGAGCCCGATGGGCAGTATAACTATGGCTACACCTTC
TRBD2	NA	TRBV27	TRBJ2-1	CASRLTGGETYNEQFF	TGTGCCAGCAGATTGACGGGAGGGGAAACCTACAATGAGCAGTTCTTC
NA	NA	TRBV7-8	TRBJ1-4	CASSRDEKLFF	TGTGCCAGCAGCCGAGATGAAAAACTGTTTTTT
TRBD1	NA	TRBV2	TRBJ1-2	CASSEGRQGAIGYTF	TGTGCCAGCAGTGAAGGCCGACAGGGGGCCATTGGCTACACCTTC
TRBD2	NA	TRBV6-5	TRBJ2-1	CASNSGAYNEQFF	TGTGCCAGCAATAGCGGGGCCTACAATGAGCAGTTCTTC
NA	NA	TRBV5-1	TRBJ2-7	CASSSLDSSQSYEQYF	TGCGCCAGCAGCTCTCTGGACAGTTCACAGTCCTACGAGCAGTACTTC
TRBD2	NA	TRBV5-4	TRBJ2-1	CASSWGGSGDEQFF	TGTGCCAGCAGCTGGGGGGGGAGCGGGGATGAGCAGTTCTTC
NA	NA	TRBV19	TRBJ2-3	CASGGQGLAGVPVTDTQYF	TGTGCCAGCGGGGGACAGGGGCTAGCGGGAGTCCCTGTCACAGATACGCAGTATTTT
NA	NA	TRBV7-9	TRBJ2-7	CASSAARSYEQYF	TGTGCCAGCAGCGCCGCGCGGTCCTACGAGCAGTACTTC